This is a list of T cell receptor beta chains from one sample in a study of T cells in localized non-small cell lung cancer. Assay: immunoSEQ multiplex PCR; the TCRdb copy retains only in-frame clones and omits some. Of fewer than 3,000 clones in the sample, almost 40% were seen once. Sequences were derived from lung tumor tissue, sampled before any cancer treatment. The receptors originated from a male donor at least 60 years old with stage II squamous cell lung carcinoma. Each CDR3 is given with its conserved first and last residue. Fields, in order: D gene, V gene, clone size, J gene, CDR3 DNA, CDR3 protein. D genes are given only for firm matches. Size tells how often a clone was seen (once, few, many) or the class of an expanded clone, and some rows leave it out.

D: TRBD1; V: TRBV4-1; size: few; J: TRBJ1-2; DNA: TGCGCCAGCAGCCAAAGGACAGGGGTAGTCGATGGCTACACCTTC; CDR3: CASSQRTGVVDGYTF
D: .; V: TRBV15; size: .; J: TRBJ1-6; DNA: TGTGTCACCAGCAGAGGGGAGGTTCTCACTTCACCCCTCCACTTT; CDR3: CVTSRGEVLTSPLHF
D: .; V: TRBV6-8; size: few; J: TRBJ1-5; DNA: TGTGCCAGCAGTTACAACCTGCGGGGCAATCAGCCCCAGCATTTT; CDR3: CASSYNLRGNQPQHF
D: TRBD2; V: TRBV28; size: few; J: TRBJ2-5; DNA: TGTGCCAGCAGGGGGACTAGCAAAGAGACCCAGTACTTC; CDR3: CASRGTSKETQYF
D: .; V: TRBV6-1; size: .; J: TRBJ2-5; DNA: TGTGCCAGCAGTGAAGCGGGGTGGGGGATACAAGAGACTCAGTACTTC; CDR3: CASSEAGWGIQETQYF
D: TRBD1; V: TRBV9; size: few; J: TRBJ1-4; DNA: TGTGCCAGCAGCCTCCGGACAGGTTCTAATGAAAAACTGTTTTTT; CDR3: CASSLRTGSNEKLFF
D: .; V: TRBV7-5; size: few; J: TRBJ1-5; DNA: TGTGCCAGCAGCTTAGTTGGCGGTAGCAATCAGCCCCAGCATTTT; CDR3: CASSLVGGSNQPQHF
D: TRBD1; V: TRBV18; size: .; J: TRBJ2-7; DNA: TGTGCCAGCTCACCATCCGGACAGGGGCTTTACGAGCAGTACTTC; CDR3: CASSPSGQGLYEQYF
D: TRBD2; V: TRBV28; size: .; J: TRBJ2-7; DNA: TGTGCCAGCAGCGACCTTGGGACTAGCGGGAAATACGAGCAGTACTTC; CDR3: CASSDLGTSGKYEQYF
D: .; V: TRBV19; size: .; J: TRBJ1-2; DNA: TGTGCCAGTAACCACCGCCGAGAAACCCAGCCCCCACATTTC; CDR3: CASNHRRETQPPHF
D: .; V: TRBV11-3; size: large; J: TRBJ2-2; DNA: TGTGCCAGCAGCCTATCAGGGACGGACGGGGAGCTGTTTTTT; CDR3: CASSLSGTDGELFF
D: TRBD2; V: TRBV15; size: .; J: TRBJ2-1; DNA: TGTGCCACCAGCAGAGGGAAGCGGGAGGGGAATGAGCAGTTCTTC; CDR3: CATSRGKREGNEQFF
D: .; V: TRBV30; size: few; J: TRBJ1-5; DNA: TGTGCCTGGAGCAGGAAGGGATTGGGGCCCCAGCATTTT; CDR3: CAWSRKGLGPQHF
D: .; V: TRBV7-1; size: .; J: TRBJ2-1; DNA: TGTGCCAGCAGCCGCCAGGGTGGGGGGCTATCCTACAATGAGCAGTTCTTC; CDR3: CASSRQGGGLSYNEQFF
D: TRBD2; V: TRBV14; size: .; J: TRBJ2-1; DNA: TGTGCCAGCAGCCAAGACGTGGGGGCGGGAGTGAGCGGGAGAATGGGGCAGTTCTTC; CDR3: CASSQDVGAGVSGRMGQFF
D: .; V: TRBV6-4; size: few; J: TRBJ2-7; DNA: TGTGCCATCAGTGAAGGGGCCTACGAGCAGTACTTC; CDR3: CAISEGAYEQYF
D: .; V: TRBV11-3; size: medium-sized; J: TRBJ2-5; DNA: TGTGCCAGCAGCCTACCGGACTTCATACAAGAGACCCAGTACTTC; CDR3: CASSLPDFIQETQYF
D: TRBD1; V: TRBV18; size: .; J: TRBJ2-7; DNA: TGTGCCAGCTCACCACCGGGATTGACAGGGGCATCGAACGAGCAGTACTTC; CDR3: CASSPPGLTGASNEQYF
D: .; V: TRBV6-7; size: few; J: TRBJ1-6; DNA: TGTGCCAGCAGTTTTGGAATGAGCATGGCCCTCCACTTT; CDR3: CASSFGMSMALHF
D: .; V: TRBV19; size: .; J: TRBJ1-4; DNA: TGTGCCAGTACCCGGAGACACTCTTTTAATGAAAAACTGTTTTTT; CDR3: CASTRRHSFNEKLFF
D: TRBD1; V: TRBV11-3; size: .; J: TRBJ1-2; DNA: TGTGTCAGCAGCCATACCGGGACAGGTGACTATGGCTACACCTTC; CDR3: CVSSHTGTGDYGYTF